The 8 T cell receptor beta chains in this list originate from one sample, sequenced in a study of T cells in Graves' hyperthyroidism and ophthalmopathy. RNA transcripts were the template for amplifying TCR beta CDR3 regions. TCR CDR3 underwent first-round RT-PCR with the HTBI primer set. TCRdb used MiXCR to reprocess the multiplex PCR reads, holding one entry per CDR3 protein. Of roughly 500,000 distinct CDR3 sequences listed, 15% to 20% are singletons. The sample taken for sequencing was blood. Every receptor here comes from a woman aged 25 to 39 with Graves' ophthalmopathy.

At least ten counts were recorded for this clonotype. The rearrangement links TRBV5-1 to TRBJ2-3, with 9 bases matching TRBD2. Trimming cost V 3 bases and J 4 bases; bases outside gene matches: 9. The CDR3 sequence is 16 residues long. CDR1 and CDR2 from the germline V gene are SGHRS and YFSETQ. The CDR3 DNA follows: TGCGCCAGCAGCTCCTCTGGGGCGGGAGGGGCAGATACGCAGTATTTT. It encodes CASSSSGAGGADTQYF.

In its sample, this clonotype was seen a few times. The chain is built from TRBV28 and TRBJ1-6; D is ambiguous. V dropped 2 bases and J dropped 6 bases, with 8 bases sitting between them. The germline CDR1 and CDR2 sequences are MDHEN and SYDVKM. There are 14 residues in the CDR3. CDR3 protein: CASSLLGGNSPLHF. CDR3 nucleotides: TGTGCCAGCAGTTTACTGGGTGGTAATTCACCCCTCCACTTT.

This sequence joins TRBV24-1 and TRBJ1-2; TRBD1 might be the D (5 bases). V lost 3 bases to trimming and J lost 4 bases, with 8 bases between them. Germline V CDR1 and CDR2: KGHDR, SFDVKD. The CDR3 totals 13 residues. DNA for the CDR3: TGTGCCACCAGTGATGAACAGGTCTATGGCTACACCTTC. This translates into CATSDEQVYGYTF.

The chain recombines TRBV19 with TRBJ1-1; D remains ambiguous. In germline, CDR1 is LNHDA, CDR2 SQIVND (reference sequence). The CDR3 totals 13 residues. V lost 4 bases and J lost 4, with 10 bases in between. This CDR3 reads CASSRAGSTEAFF. The DNA for the CDR3 is TGTGCCAGTAGTAGGGCCGGGAGCACTGAAGCTTTCTTT. Drawing the rest from reference TRBV19 and TRBJ1-1, the complete variable domain is DGGITQSPKYLFRKEGQNVTLSCEQNLNHDAMYWYRQDPGQGLRLIYYSQIVNDFQKGDIAEGYSVSREKKESFPLTVTSAQKNPTAFYLCASSRAGSTEAFFGQGTRLTVV.

This clonotype has just a few counts. The chain employs TRBV10-2 and TRBJ2-2, with 13 bases matching TRBD2. CDR1 WSHSY and CDR2 SAAADI come from the germline V gene. V lost 6 bases and J lost 4; bases outside the gene matches: 5. The CDR3 contains 16 residues. CDR3 DNA sequence: TGCGCCAGCAGCTTACTAGCGGGAGGGATCACCGGGGAGCTGTTTTTT. This translates into CASSLLAGGITGELFF.

This chain uses TRBV7-2 with TRBJ2-1; TRBD2 aligns across 11 bases. The junction had 4 bases not matched to a gene; V was cut back by 3 bases and J by 6 bases. Germline V CDR1 and CDR2: SGHTA, FQGNSA. This CDR3 comprises 15 residues. The CDR3 spells CASSLYSGRANEQFF. In DNA, the CDR3 is TGTGCCAGCAGCTTGTATAGCGGGAGGGCCAATGAGCAGTTCTTC.

The V call is TRBV7-2, the J call TRBJ1-1, with 8 bases identical to TRBD1. Trimming removed 1 base from V and 5 bases from J; junction bases left unmatched: 15. CDR3 size: 18 residues. The germline V gene has CDR1 SGHTA and CDR2 FQGNSA. The CDR3 DNA sequence: TGTGCCAGCAGCTTAGGGTATTGGGCCAGGGGGCTCGAAACTGAAGCTTTCTTT. Amino acids: CASSLGYWARGLETEAFF.

This clonotype turned up a few times. The chain combines TRBV9 with TRBJ2-3; 9 bases agree with TRBD2. The V and J ends lost 1 base and 2 bases, in that order; junction bases with no gene match: 8. The CDR3 is 17 residues long. Germline CDR1 SGDLS, CDR2 YYNGEE. This CDR3 is CASSVTGLAGPTDTQYF. CDR3 DNA sequence: TGTGCCAGCAGCGTAACGGGGCTAGCGGGACCCACAGATACGCAGTATTTT.